This entry lists 29 T cell receptor beta chains sequenced from one sample in a study of CD8 T cells in ankylosing spondylitis. Their antigens remain unidentified. Study-wide points: The study identified a TCR beta motif of under ten highly homologous variants that appeared characteristic of ankylosing spondylitis blood.

TCRdb analysed the 5' RACE reads with MiXCR anew, one entry per CDR3 protein. The repertoire holds around 540,000 distinct CDR3 sequences, roughly 13% seen once, with over 6.5% in the top ten. Sequences were obtained from blood, either unsorted or a sorted T cell fraction (not recorded which). The receptors were sampled from a male donor with ankylosing spondylitis.

The rearrangement links TRBV10-2 to TRBJ1-5, with a tentative D call TRBD1 (6 bases). From germline, CDR1 is WSHSY and CDR2 SAAADI. The V end was cut by 3 bases, the J end by 7 bases, with 13 bases between. The CDR3 length is 14 residues. The CDR3 loop reads CASSDSGGHQPQHF. The CDR3 nucleotides are TGCGCCAGCAGTGATTCGGGGGGGCACCAGCCCCAGCATTTT.

This clonotype was counted at least ten times. This chain joins TRBV20-1 and TRBJ2-3; maybe TRBD1 (6 bases). Deletions cut 5 bases from V and 3 bases from J, with 15 bases between. This CDR3 comprises 14 residues. Germline CDR1 is DFQATT and CDR2 is SNEGSKA (reference sequence). CDR3 nucleotides: TGCAGTGCTCACGACAGGATTGAGACAGATACGCAGTATTTT. Protein: CSAHDRIETDTQYF.

This clonotype has just a few counts. This chain connects TRBV20-1 to TRBJ2-3, with 8 bases that match TRBD2. The ends lost 7 bases at V and 1 base at J; junction bases unmatched: 4. Germline V CDR1 and CDR2: DFQATT, SNEGSKA (reference sequence). This CDR3 region has 13 residues. CDR3 nucleotide sequence: TGCAGTGAGAGCGGGAGTGGCACAGATACGCAGTATTTT. Translating gives CSESGSGTDTQYF.

The CDR3 coding sequence is TGCAGCTGGCGACCGGGGGCACAGAACACTGAAGCTTTCTTT. It specifies CSWRPGAQNTEAFF. The chain is built from TRBV20-1 and TRBJ1-1; tentatively, D is TRBD1 (6 bases). Germline assignment: CDR1 DFQATT and CDR2 SNEGSKA (reference sequence). This CDR3 contains 14 residues.

The gene calls are TRBV7-2 and TRBJ1-5, with a weak D call TRBD1 (6 bases). The CDR3 runs 17 residues. Trimming shortened V by 1 base and J by 3 bases, and 16 bases separated the two germline ends. Germline loops: CDR1 SGHTA, CDR2 FQGNSA. CDR3 sequence reads: CASSLGWGPRINQPQHF. For the CDR3, the DNA is TGTGCCAGCAGCTTAGGCTGGGGGCCCCGGATCAATCAGCCCCAGCATTTT.

This clonotype was counted many times. This chain links TRBV29-1 with TRBJ2-1, with 8 bases that match TRBD1. Trimming at V came to 0 bases and at J to 7 bases, leaving 5 bases not matched to a gene. This CDR3 is built from 14 residues. The V gene's germline CDR1 is SQVTM and CDR2 ANQGSEA. This CDR3 reads CSVEDGQGWNEQFF. The DNA of the CDR3 is TGCAGCGTTGAAGACGGACAGGGTTGGAATGAGCAGTTCTTC.

This clonotype was recorded only once. The chain is built from TRBV3-1 and TRBJ2-5; D perhaps matches TRBD1 (6 bases). With 3 bases removed from V and 2 bases from J, the gap between germline ends came to 10 bases. Germline V gene data show CDR1 as LGHDT and CDR2 as YNNKEL (reference sequence). The length of the CDR3 is 14 residues. CDR3: CASSHRGPQETQYF. The CDR3 region has the DNA TGTGCCAGCAGCCACAGGGGACCACAAGAGACCCAGTACTTC.

There are a few counts of this clonotype. The genes are TRBV5-6 and TRBJ1-1, with D maybe TRBD1 (5 bases). CDR1 and CDR2 from the germline V gene are SGHDT and YYEEEE. The CDR3 runs to 15 residues. V was cut by 4 bases and J by 3 bases, with 16 bases left in between. DNA for the CDR3: TGTGCCAGCAGCCCCTATGGGGCGCGGGACACTGAAGCTTTCTTT. Protein sequence: CASSPYGARDTEAFF.

This rearrangement joins TRBV20-1 to TRBJ2-7; D is possibly TRBD1 or TRBD2 (6 bases each). The CDR3 has 12 amino acids. V lost 6 bases to trimming and J lost 3 bases, with 12 bases between them. CDR1 and CDR2 (germline): DFQATT, SNEGSKA (reference sequence). CDR3: CSAAGHNYEQYV. CDR3 bases: TGCAGTGCCGCGGGACACAACTACGAGCAGTACGTC.

The J gene is TRBJ1-1, the V gene TRBV7-2; the D gene is possibly TRBD1 (6 bases). The CDR3 length is 13 residues. Germline assignment: CDR1 SGHTA and CDR2 FQGNSA. Trimming cost V 3 bases and J 6 bases, with 11 bases left between them. This CDR3 is CASSFREGAEAFF. CDR3 nucleotides: TGTGCCAGCAGCTTTAGGGAGGGGGCTGAAGCTTTCTTT.

This clonotype was found many times. This sequence joins TRBV5-1 and TRBJ2-1, with a possible D match to TRBD1 (5 bases). CDR1 and CDR2 (germline): SGHRS, YFSETQ. The V end was cut by 4 bases, the J end by 9 bases, with 14 bases between. The CDR3 covers 13 residues. The CDR3 nucleotides read TGCGCCAGCAGCACCCCGCAGGGCACTGAGCAGTTCTTC. Translated, it gives CASSTPQGTEQFF. The full variable domain, its missing parts supplied by reference TRBV5-1 and TRBJ2-1, is KAGVTQTPRYLIKTRGQQVTLSCSPISGHRSVSWYQQTPGQGLQFLFEYFSETQRNKGNFPGRFSGRQFSNSRSEMNVSTLELGDSALYLCASSTPQGTEQFFGPGTRLTVL.

J is TRBJ1-5 and V is TRBV6-2 or TRBV6-3; D is unresolved. The CDR3 contains 16 residues. Per germline, CDR1 MNHEY and CDR2 SVGEGT. Trimming pared 6 bases from V and 3 bases from J, leaving 18 bases between. CDR3 DNA sequence: TGTGCCAGCAGGAAAAGAACAGATCACTACAATCAGCCCCAGCATTTT. It is translated as CASRKRTDHYNQPQHF.

The V and J genes are TRBV24-1 and TRBJ2-1; 10 nucleotides agree with TRBD2. The J segment lost 0 bases and the V segment lost 4 bases, leaving 5 bases of the junction unmatched. The CDR3 is made up of 17 amino acids. Germline values: CDR1 KGHDR, CDR2 SFDVKD. In DNA form, the CDR3 reads TGTGCCACCAGTGACAGCGGGAGGGCCAGCTCCTACAATGAGCAGTTCTTC. Its translation is CATSDSGRASSYNEQFF.

CDR3 sequence: CASSPDLGGYEQYF. The CDR3 DNA sequence: TGTGCCAGCTCACCTGACCTAGGGGGCTACGAGCAGTACTTC. The J gene is TRBJ2-7, the V gene TRBV18; D perhaps matches TRBD1 (6 bases). Germline CDR1 is KGHSH and CDR2 is LQKENI. The CDR3 spans 14 residues. V dropped 3 bases and J dropped 3 bases, with 12 bases sitting between them.

This clonotype was found a few times. The V and J genes are TRBV20-1 and TRBJ1-1; tentative D call: TRBD1 (5 bases). Trimming shortened V by 3 bases and J by 0 bases, and 8 bases separated the two germline ends. The V gene's germline CDR1 is DFQATT and CDR2 SNEGSKA (reference sequence). The CDR3 has 13 amino acids. CDR3 residues: CSASYRLNTEAFF. CDR3 DNA: TGCAGTGCTAGTTACAGGCTGAACACTGAAGCTTTCTTT.

This clonotype came up a few times. The genes are TRBV3-1 and TRBJ1-1; possibly TRBD1 for D (5 bases). The ends were cut back, 4 bases at V and 4 bases at J, with 19 bases in the middle. There are 16 residues in the CDR3. The V gene's germline CDR1 is LGHDT and CDR2 YNNKEL (reference sequence). The CDR3 region is CASSLSFALGGTEAFF. CDR3 nucleotide sequence: TGTGCCAGCAGCCTTTCCTTTGCCCTGGGGGGCACTGAAGCTTTCTTT.

The CDR3 spells CASSLAWDRSNQPQHF. The CDR3 nucleotides read TGTGCCAGCAGCTTAGCGTGGGACAGGTCCAATCAGCCCCAGCATTTT. This chain connects TRBV7-9 to TRBJ1-5; 8 bases match TRBD1. The V segment lost 0 bases and the J segment 3 bases; nucleotides outside the gene matches: 4. The CDR3 covers 16 residues. CDR1 and CDR2 from the germline V gene are SEHNR and FQNEAQ (reference sequence).

This clonotype has ten or more counts. The chain carries TRBV7-8 and TRBJ1-1; D perhaps matches TRBD1 (6 bases). Trimming shortened V by 5 bases and J by 0 bases, and 16 bases separated the two germline ends. This CDR3 contains 16 residues. The germline gives CDR1 SGHVS, CDR2 FQNEAQ. This CDR3 reads CASSPDRNSMNTEAFF. CDR3 DNA sequence: TGTGCCAGCAGCCCCGACAGGAACTCAATGAACACTGAAGCTTTCTTT.

This clonotype turned up a few times. The CDR3: CASSYYGPPETQYF. CDR3 DNA sequence: TGTGCCAGCAGCTACTACGGCCCCCCAGAGACCCAGTACTTC. The chain joins TRBV7-2 to TRBJ2-5, with D unclear. The CDR3 is made up of 14 amino acids. V lost 4 bases, J lost 4 bases, and 13 bases lay in between. Per the germline V gene, CDR1 is SGHTA and CDR2 is FQGNSA.

This sequence joins TRBV4-2 and TRBJ2-1; 7 bases fit TRBD1. Germline V gives CDR1 LGHNA, CDR2 YNFKEQ. This CDR3 region has 15 residues. Losses at the gene ends were 1 base for V and 9 bases for J; bases not matched to a gene: 9. CDR3 in DNA: TGTGCCAGCAGCCAAGTAGGGGGCAGGGCGGTTGAGCAGTTCTTC. It codes for CASSQVGGRAVEQFF.

This clonotype was counted only a few times. This rearrangement joins TRBV6-1 to TRBJ1-1, with no clear D. The CDR3 totals 12 residues. In germline, CDR1 is MNHNS, CDR2 SASEGT. Trimming shortened V by 3 bases and J by 4 bases, and 6 bases separated the two germline ends. CDR3 DNA sequence: TGTGCCAGCAGTGACGTGCTCACTGAAGCTTTCTTT. Its protein is CASSDVLTEAFF.

The gene calls are TRBV20-1 and TRBJ2-5, with 10 positions matching TRBD2. V was clipped by 0 bases and J by 5 bases; unmatched bases: 6. CDR1 and CDR2 (germline): DFQATT, SNEGSKA (reference sequence). CDR3 length: 15 residues. CDR3 coding DNA: TGCAGTGCTAGAGATCCAGCGGGAGGGGACGAGACCCAGTACTTC. It codes for CSARDPAGGDETQYF.

Only a few counts were recorded for this clonotype. The chain carries TRBV27 and TRBJ2-7; D might be TRBD1 or TRBD2, each matching 6 bases. The CDR3 contains 12 residues. V was cut by 8 bases and J by 2 bases, with 10 bases left in between. The V gene's germline CDR1 is MNHEY and CDR2 SMNVEV (reference sequence). Here the CDR3 DNA reads TGTGCCAGCGGTCGGGGGCCCTACGAGCAGTACGTC. As protein: CASGRGPYEQYV.

At least ten counts were recorded for this clonotype. This rearrangement joins TRBV12-3 or TRBV12-4 to TRBJ1-5, with D uncertain. V was shortened by 6 bases and J by 8 bases, with 11 bases between the two germline ends. This CDR3 comprises 12 residues. The CDR3 here is CASSLGMEPQHF. DNA of the CDR3: TGTGCCAGCAGCCTCGGTATGGAGCCCCAGCATTTT.

The chain carries TRBV5-1 and TRBJ2-1; TRBD1 or TRBD2 may be the D gene (6 bases each). The CDR3 is 14 residues long. CDR1 is SGHRS and CDR2 is YFSETQ in the germline V gene. V lost 0 bases to trimming and J lost 7 bases, with 11 bases between them. This CDR3 is CASSLEGGLNEQFF. In DNA form, the CDR3 reads TGCGCCAGCAGCTTGGAAGGGGGGCTGAATGAGCAGTTCTTC. Complete variable domain (other parts from reference TRBV5-1 and TRBJ2-1): KAGVTQTPRYLIKTRGQQVTLSCSPISGHRSVSWYQQTPGQGLQFLFEYFSETQRNKGNFPGRFSGRQFSNSRSEMNVSTLELGDSALYLCASSLEGGLNEQFFGPGTRLTVL.

V gene TRBV20-1 combines with J gene TRBJ2-1; TRBD1 aligns across 8 bases. The V and J ends lost 6 bases and 7 bases, in that order; junction bases with no gene match: 17. CDR1 and CDR2 (germline): DFQATT, SNEGSKA (reference sequence). There are 16 residues in the CDR3. The CDR3 nucleotides read TGCAGTGCATACCGACAGGGGATAAGTAAGTCGAATGAGCAGTTCTTC. This gives the protein CSAYRQGISKSNEQFF.

This clonotype was counted a few times. The CDR3 DNA follows: TGTGCCAGCAGCTTAGAGCCGTGGTCCCAAGCGACATACGAGCAGTACGTC. Translated: CASSLEPWSQATYEQYV. The chain recombines TRBV11-2 with TRBJ2-7, with D unresolved. In germline, CDR1 is SGHAT, CDR2 FQNNGV. Trimming pared 0 bases from V and 4 bases from J, leaving 19 bases between. The CDR3 length is 17 residues.

This clonotype was picked up a small number of times. This chain links TRBV11-2 with TRBJ1-4; TRBD1 matches at 8 bases. Unmatched junction bases numbered 13, after V lost 5 bases and J lost 8 bases. Germline-derived CDR1 and CDR2 are SGHAT and FQNNGV. The CDR3 extends over 16 amino acids. The CDR3: CASSPPRDRPSEKLFF. CDR3 nucleotides: TGTGCCAGCAGCCCCCCCCGGGACAGGCCTAGCGAAAAACTGTTTTTT. Full variable domain (rest looked up from reference TRBV11-2 and TRBJ1-4): EAGVAQSPRYKIIEKRQSVAFWCNPISGHATLYWYQQILGQGPKLLIQFQNNGVVDDSQLPKDRFSAERLKGVDSTLKIQPAKLEDSAVYLCASSPPRDRPSEKLFFGSGTQLSVL.

The chain has TRBV18 and TRBJ1-5; D gene uncertain. The CDR3 is 13 amino acids. Germline assignment: CDR1 KGHSH and CDR2 LQKENI. Trimming removed 9 bases from V and 2 bases from J, with 11 bases in between. CDR3 sequence reads: CASKRGRNQPQHF. In DNA, the CDR3 is TGTGCCAGTAAAAGAGGGCGCAATCAGCCCCAGCATTTT. The full variable domain, in which reference TRBV18 and TRBJ1-5 provide the parts outside the CDR3, is NAGVMQNPRHLVRRRGQEARLRCSPMKGHSHVYWYRQLPEEGLKFMVYLQKENIIDESGMPKERFSAEFPKEGPSILRIQQVVRGDSAAYFCASKRGRNQPQHFGDGTRLSIL.